This TCR beta chain is from a study of cytomegalovirus exposure and HLA in healthy donors (TCRdb year 2017). In terms of the full investigation: In an earlier analysis of several hundred of the donors, about 270 Gb of sequence data and 117 million unique TCR beta sequences from about 190 million T cells were reported. An early release covering roughly 600 HLA-typed donors comprised 300 to 350 gigabases of sequencing data and roughly 86 million unique TCR sequences. Among the roughly 400 genotyped donors, approximately 81% belonged to the genetic ancestry cluster associated with self-reported Caucasian donors. The aim of the study was to test whether cataloging public T cell receptors could identify signatures of past pathogen exposure. The T cell repertoires of some 700 subjects were profiled by immunosequencing and related to cytomegalovirus serostatus. Besides the first cohort of roughly 700 subjects, a separate validation cohort made up of roughly 120 different subjects was used. High-throughput TCR immunosequencing, statistical association of individual TCRs with disease status, and machine learning were combined to predict cytomegalovirus infection status. To study patterns of TCR occurrence, a later analysis re-analyzed previously published TCR beta repertoires from 700 or so donors and added high-resolution HLA genotyping. The later analysis used no new phenotypic data to find candidate immune exposures, relying instead on TCR beta sequences and their occurrence across donors. In an earlier analysis of 587 of the donors, high-throughput TCR beta sequencing was used to judge whether each TCR beta V gene segment behaved as functional or pseudogenic. Alongside the repertoire data, information on donor age, sex, ethnicity and CMV serostatus was compiled. A later genetic analysis used genome-wide SNP genotypes for about three fifths of the 666 donors, treating that subset as a discovery cohort. Every repertoire in the discovery cohort had been generated on one and the same sequencing platform. Both class I and class II loci were covered by HLA typing, at four-digit resolution. Typing coverage differed by locus: A, B, C, DRB1 and DQB1 were typed in about 629-640 donors, DQA1 in 522, DPA1 in nearly 610, and DPB1 in 472. Several DR-DQ haplotypes were treated as single units for association and clustering because of strong linkage in the cohort. Among about 370 genotyped donors of the cohort, an average of around 250,000 unique TCR beta nucleotide sequences was sequenced per donor, of which 15% to 20% were non-productive. The research as a whole found: Linkage disequilibrium might explain the correlated functional status among segregating V segments, but an unknown experimental factor could not be ruled out. Most TCR sequences were observed very rarely across donors, whereas some public TCRs were present in many individuals. A later analysis associated about 17,000 TCR beta sequences with specific HLA alleles at a false discovery rate of 0.05. A further reported finding was that TCR beta sequences accurately predicted the HLA-A and HLA-B alleles for most subjects in the first cohort. A few of the identified cytomegalovirus-associated TCR beta chains were confirmed in vitro to be specific for cytomegalovirus antigens. When HLA alleles, especially DR and DQ, strongly co-occurred, TCR associations were difficult to assign to individual alleles. In a later genetic analysis, fewer N-insertions in productive TCRs were reported among donors in an Asian-associated ancestry cluster than the roughly 700-donor mean. A later analysis found that most CMV-associated TCR beta chains appeared HLA-restricted, with HLA associations seemingly driven largely by CMV exposure. The cohort was sequenced for TCR beta chains only, and without alpha or paired-chain data the features that could be detected were limited. The only immune exposure information available for the cohort was CMV serostatus. In a later analysis, HLA-associated TCR beta chains showed more clonal expansion and lower generation probabilities than non-associated chains that were equally common. An association between a missense DCLRE1C variant and V-gene and J-gene trimming of TCR beta chains was found in a later genetic analysis and replicated in an independent cohort. In a later analysis, TCR association rates were found to vary across HLA loci, with the most associated TCRs seen for DRB1 alleles and the fewest for HLA-C alleles. Approximately 18 rarely observed V segments, including chromosome 9 orphons, were excluded from the earlier analysis of about 600 of the donors because counts were too low. A cluster of highly shared sequence variants was judged likely to be a technical artifact of the sequencing pipeline. Presence/absence analyses assumed roughly uniform sequencing depth across donors, an assumption that may not hold. According to the authors, the approach could potentially be generalized to other disease states and immunological phenotypes. Because HLA typing was unavailable for some donors at each locus, only the typed subset was used in association tests. Cytomegalovirus status was reported to be diagnosed by the classifier with high specificity and sensitivity in both the original and validation cohorts. In an earlier analysis of around 500 of the donors, most TCR beta V segments appeared in productive rearrangements about 87% or about 30% of the time, broadly matching IMGT annotations. A later analysis reported that several top co-occurrence clusters appeared linked to parvovirus B19, influenza, CMV and Epstein-Barr virus. The study gave a list of about 150 TCR beta chains associated with cytomegalovirus.

The library was built by means of the immunoSEQ multiplex PCR assay. For the multiplex PCR, a mixture combining 60 forward primers for TCR Vbeta segments and 13 reverse primers for TCR Jbeta segments was used. The CDR3 region of rearranged TCR beta genes was amplified from genomic DNA with a multiplex PCR assay. The amplified TCR beta libraries were sequenced on the Illumina HiSeq System as 87-base-pair reads. Per the source publication's procedure: In a later analysis, some 80 million unique TCR beta chains were counted across the approximately 670 repertoires, and approximately 9.9 million of these chains were shared by at least two donors. To remove PCR and sequencing errors, raw reads were error-corrected and collapsed into unique sequences using a nearest-neighbor algorithm that merged closely related sequences. Alignment of CDR3 sequences to IMGT reference sequences was used to assign V, D and J gene segments. For a sequence to be retained, at least a six-nucleotide match to both a V gene segment and a J gene segment was required. Rearrangements were classified as productive when the CDR3 lacked stop codons and remained in frame with V and J, and all other rearrangements were classified as non-productive. Following IMGT convention, CDR3 was defined as the stretch from the second conserved V-encoded cysteine up to the conserved J-encoded phenylalanine. In an earlier analysis of approximately 500 of the donors, sequences lacking an unambiguous match to a single V gene segment were excluded. An earlier analysis of about 590 of the donors classified V segments as functional when productive rearrangements were above 56.7% and as segregating when the standard deviation between donors was above 5%. To diagnose cytomegalovirus status from the catalog of TCR beta chain sequences, a statistical classification framework was built. In a later analysis, TCR nucleotide sequences were compared against IMGT/GENE-DB human TR gene sequences so that V and J genes could be assigned. A later analysis assigned CDR3 sequences and most-parsimonious VDJ recombination scenarios with the TCRdist pipeline. In a later analysis, every TCR beta chain was defined by the combination of its CDR3 amino acid sequence and its V-gene family, and reads without a unique V-gene family were dropped. To address suspected cross-contamination and a sequencing artifact, a later analysis removed 592 highly shared, low-generation-probability nucleotide sequences. In a later analysis, a clonal expansion index for each public chain was calculated from normalized within-repertoire ranks of inferred template counts. A later analysis computed generation probabilities with a VDJ recombination model fitted to out-of-frame rearrangements, and checked the results against IGoR. A later analysis scored TCR-TCR, TCR-HLA and TCR-CMV co-occurrence with hypergeometric tests, applying a repertoire-size bias correction to TCR pairs. False discovery rates were estimated in a later analysis by permuting HLA or CMV assignments 20 times. A later analysis grouped co-occurring TCRs with DBSCAN, adding TCRdist sequence similarity when clustering within HLA-allele-positive subsets. Co-occurrence clustering excluded repertoires with fewer than 30,000 or more than 120,000 public chains, plus five with anomalous nucleotide sharing. What TCRdb holds here is the immuneACCESS table cut down to in-frame rearrangements. Part of the clones is not present; checked against another copy, under half of the missing clones reflect an unresolved V gene, and the others are unexplained. The DNA was the basis for D and trimming; V, J and clone size are from that table. In all, the sample holds approximately 100,000 clones, and around 86% of those were seen once. Jointly, the top ten make up approximately 9.2% of the sample.

The cohort comprised fewer than 700 healthy bone marrow donors. All cohort members were sampled while nominally healthy, although unrecorded immune exposures were likely present. The donor tested CMV seropositive and was one of the 289 seropositive cohort members. A peripheral blood sample was collected from each donor, and TCR beta sequencing was performed on peripheral blood mononuclear cells. The Qiagen DNeasy Blood Extraction Kit was used to extract genomic DNA from the blood cell samples. Worth noting for this clone: It has no known antigen specificity. Germline and junction disagree at one end, which may indicate a read error.

The TCR comes from a man aged 30 to 39 in good health and CMV-seropositive. The specimen was PBMCs.

In nucleotides, the sequence is TGTGCCAGCAGCGTAGGGCTAGCGGGAGCAGCTAGTGAGAGCCAGTACTTC. Translated, this gives CASSVGLAGAASESQYF. The chain is assembled from TRBV9 and TRBJ2-5, with 10 bases matching TRBD2. The germline V gene supplies CDR1 SGDLS and CDR2 YYNGEE. Including cysteine and phenylalanine, the CDR3 has 17 amino acids. The DNA shown is the 51-base CDR3, in frame from base 1.